The 28 T cell receptor beta chains below all came from one sample that was sequenced in a study of blood T cell repertoires in COVID-19 (dated by TCRdb to the early 2020s). The method was the immunoSEQ multiplex PCR assay. In its TCRdb copy, this immuneACCESS table keeps in-frame sequences only and misses some clones. Where compared with another copy, unresolved V genes explain less than half of these, and the others have no known cause. The sample table shows approximately 240,000 clones, and 70% to 90% are seen once. 2% to 2.5% of the sample is held by the ten biggest clonotypes. Sequencing was carried out using peripheral blood. All receptors come from a woman between 40 and 50 years old who had recovered from COVID-19.

The J gene is TRBJ1-4, the V gene TRBV2; TRBD1 aligns across 8 bases. Germline assignment: CDR1 SNHLY and CDR2 FYNNEI. The CDR3 consists of 17 residues. The trim removed 1 base at V and 8 bases at J, leaving 12 bases unmatched. The CDR3 protein is CASSEGYRGVKGEKLFF. CDR3 sequence (DNA): TGTGCCAGCAGTGAAGGTTACAGGGGGGTAAAGGGAGAAAAACTGTTTTTT.

This chain links TRBV6-5 with TRBJ2-7; 10 nucleotides agree with TRBD2. Germline CDR1 and CDR2: MNHEY and SVGAGI. The CDR3 is 14 amino acids. Germline trimming cut 5 bases from V and 3 bases from J; bases unmatched to any gene: 4. This CDR3 reads CASSKPSGSYEQYF. CDR3 DNA sequence: TGTGCCAGCAGTAAACCTAGCGGGAGCTACGAGCAGTACTTC.

The chain links TRBV4-3 to TRBJ2-2, with 9 bases lining up with TRBD2. The CDR3 has 16 residues. V dropped 2 bases and J dropped 6; count of bases not matched to a gene: 7. In germline, CDR1 is LGHNA, CDR2 YSLEER. This CDR3 is CASSQPLAGSAGELFF. Written as DNA, the CDR3 is TGCGCCAGCAGCCAACCACTAGCGGGTTCAGCCGGGGAGCTGTTTTTT.

V usage is TRBV30 and J usage is TRBJ2-3, with D possibly matching TRBD1 (6 bases). The CDR3 has 14 amino acids. Trimming shortened V by 5 bases and J by 1 base, and 13 bases separated the two germline ends. CDR1 GTSNPN and CDR2 SVGIG come from the germline V gene (reference sequence). The CDR3 loop reads CAWSQGLGTDTQYF. The CDR3 DNA follows: TGTGCCTGGTCACAGGGTCTGGGCACAGATACGCAGTATTTT.

The V gene is TRBV2, the J gene TRBJ1-5, with 7 bases aligning to TRBD1. Germline V gives CDR1 SNHLY, CDR2 FYNNEI. This CDR3 comprises 16 residues. The J segment lost 3 bases and the V segment lost 3 bases, leaving 8 bases of the junction unmatched. In nucleotides, the CDR3 is TGTGCCAGCAGTGACAGGGGGAGATTTGTCAATCAGCCCCAGCATTTT. This codes for CASSDRGRFVNQPQHF.

V and J are TRBV5-4 and TRBJ2-5; 9 positions agree with TRBD2. Germline trimming cut 5 bases from V and 4 bases from J; bases unmatched to any gene: 9. Per germline, CDR1 SGHNT and CDR2 YYREEE (reference sequence). The CDR3 is made up of 15 amino acids. The CDR3 DNA reads TGTGCCAGCAGGTCGGCAGCGGGAGGATCAGAGACCCAGTACTTC. Encoded protein: CASRSAAGGSETQYF.

This chain joins TRBV4-1 and TRBJ2-5, with TRBD1 matching over 9 bases. CDR1 MGHRA and CDR2 YSYEKL come from the germline V gene. The J segment lost 5 bases and the V segment lost 0 bases, leaving 10 bases of the junction unmatched. CDR3 length: 17 residues. Written as DNA, the CDR3 is TGCGCCAGCAGCCAAGATAGAGGGACAGGGTTGAGGGAGACCCAGTACTTC. Translation: CASSQDRGTGLRETQYF.

The chain links TRBV4-3 to TRBJ1-5, with a weak D call TRBD1 (5 bases). Germline V lookup: CDR1 LGHNA, CDR2 YSLEER. This CDR3 has 16 residues. The ends were cut back, 0 bases at V and 7 bases at J, with 16 bases in the middle. CDR3 sequence (DNA): TGCGCCAGCAGCCAAGATCGGTTGGGGGGAGGACAGCCCCAGCATTTT. This translates into CASSQDRLGGGQPQHF.

The chain recombines TRBV6-1 with TRBJ2-7; TRBD1 agrees at 7 bases. Unmatched junction bases numbered 14, after V lost 9 bases and J lost 3 bases. This CDR3 contains 15 residues. From germline, CDR1 is MNHNS and CDR2 SASEGT. CDR3 DNA sequence: TGTGCCAGTAACGCCGAGGACAGGATGGTCTACGAGCAGTACTTC. Translated: CASNAEDRMVYEQYF.

This chain joins TRBV12-3 or TRBV12-4 and TRBJ1-2, with a weak D call TRBD1 (6 bases). Deletions cut 4 bases from V and 3 bases from J, with 9 bases between. The CDR3 spans 13 residues. CDR3 sequence (DNA): TGTGCCAGCAGTTGGACAGACTACTATGGCTACACCTTC. Translated: CASSWTDYYGYTF.

V is TRBV6-1 and J is TRBJ2-1, with 9 nucleotides matching TRBD1. Germline trimming cut 3 bases from V and 10 bases from J; bases unmatched to any gene: 13. The germline gives CDR1 MNHNS, CDR2 SASEGT. The CDR3 contains 16 residues. CDR3 sequence: CASSENPGQGRREQFF. DNA of the CDR3: TGTGCCAGCAGTGAGAACCCGGGACAGGGAAGGCGGGAGCAGTTCTTC.

The V call is TRBV5-1, the J call TRBJ2-3; tentative D call: TRBD1 (5 bases). This CDR3 contains 12 residues. From germline, CDR1 is SGHRS and CDR2 YFSETQ. Deletions cut 2 bases from V and 4 bases from J, with 5 bases between. Here the CDR3 DNA reads TGCGCCAGCAGCTTAGGGGCAGATACGCAGTATTTT. Residues: CASSLGADTQYF. Full variable domain (rest looked up from reference TRBV5-1 and TRBJ2-3): KAGVTQTPRYLIKTRGQQVTLSCSPISGHRSVSWYQQTPGQGLQFLFEYFSETQRNKGNFPGRFSGRQFSNSRSEMNVSTLELGDSALYLCASSLGADTQYFGPGTRLTVL.

The genes are TRBV27 and TRBJ1-3, with D possibly TRBD1 on 5 matching bases. CDR3 length: 13 residues. The V gene's germline CDR1 is MNHEY and CDR2 SMNVEV (reference sequence). Trimming took off 2 bases at V and 4 bases at J, with 6 bases between the two ends. CDR3 DNA sequence: TGTGCCAGCAGTTTAGACAGAGGAAACACCATATATTTT. Translating it yields CASSLDRGNTIYF.

The rearrangement links TRBV4-1 to TRBJ1-5, with TRBD1 as a possible D gene (5 bases). The CDR3 sequence is 18 residues long. Germline lookup yields CDR1 MGHRA and CDR2 YSYEKL. With 4 bases removed from V and 7 bases from J, the gap between germline ends came to 26 bases. The CDR3 bases are TGCGCCAGCAGCCCGAATCTTGCGGGGACTAACAGCGCCCAGCCCCAGCATTTT. It specifies CASSPNLAGTNSAQPQHF.

V usage is TRBV7-9 and J usage is TRBJ2-5; 8 bases are a match to TRBD2. Germline trimming cut 5 bases from V and 5 bases from J; bases unmatched to any gene: 13. Per the germline V gene, CDR1 is SEHNR and CDR2 is FQNEAQ (reference sequence). The CDR3 has 16 residues. CDR3 region: CASSRGGLAGSETQYF. CDR3 nucleotide sequence: TGTGCCAGCAGCCGAGGGGGGTTAGCGGGGAGTGAGACCCAGTACTTC.

This chain links TRBV18 with TRBJ1-1; no reliable D call. Germline-derived CDR1 and CDR2 are KGHSH and LQKENI. The germline V and J ends were trimmed by 0 bases and 4 bases, with 6 bases remaining between them. The length of the CDR3 is 13 residues. This chain's CDR3 is CASSPPSGTEAFF. The CDR3 nucleotides read TGTGCCAGCTCACCACCGTCAGGCACTGAAGCTTTCTTT.

The V and J genes are TRBV10-3 and TRBJ2-1, with 10 bases matching TRBD2. Germline CDR1 is ENHRY and CDR2 is SYGVKD. The CDR3 contains 16 residues. The ends lost 4 bases at V and 1 base at J; junction bases unmatched: 4. The DNA of the CDR3 is TGTGCCATCAGTGCAAAGACTAGCGGGTCCTACAATGAGCAGTTCTTC. Translated, it gives CAISAKTSGSYNEQFF.

The chain uses TRBV28 and TRBJ1-4; 7 bases are a match to TRBD1. CDR1 MDHEN and CDR2 SYDVKM come from the germline V gene. The CDR3 consists of 13 residues. With 8 bases clipped from V and 6 bases from J, the junction kept 6 bases outside the gene matches. The CDR3 sequence is CASGGTAYEKLFF. The CDR3, as DNA: TGTGCCAGCGGCGGGACAGCTTATGAAAAACTGTTTTTT. The whole variable domain, remainder taken from reference TRBV28 and TRBJ1-4, is DVKVTQSSRYLVKRTGEKVFLECVQDMDHENMFWYRQDPGLGLRLIYFSYDVKMKEKGDIPEGYSVSREKKERFSLILESASTNQTSMYLCASGGTAYEKLFFGSGTQLSVL.

The V gene is TRBV5-4, the J gene TRBJ2-7; 9 bases line up with TRBD1. The ends lost 2 bases at V and 2 bases at J; junction bases unmatched: 2. Germline V CDR1 and CDR2: SGHNT, YYREEE (reference sequence). This CDR3 is built from 14 residues. CDR3 coding DNA: TGTGCCAGCAGCTTACAGGGGGCCGCCTACGAGCAGTACTTC. This gives the protein CASSLQGAAYEQYF.

The genes are TRBV27 and TRBJ1-5, with 10 bases matching TRBD1. The CDR3 has 16 residues. The germline V gene has CDR1 MNHEY and CDR2 SMNVEV (reference sequence). With 5 bases clipped from V and 1 base from J, the junction kept 5 bases outside the gene matches. CDR3: CASSTRQGASNQPQHF. The CDR3 DNA sequence: TGTGCCAGCAGTACCCGACAGGGGGCAAGCAATCAGCCCCAGCATTTT.

The chain carries TRBV7-3 and TRBJ2-3; D unresolved. CDR1 and CDR2 (germline): SGHTA, FQGTGA. V shed 4 bases and J shed 4 bases, with 15 bases lying between them. This CDR3 comprises 15 residues. The CDR3 nucleotides are TGTGCCAGCAGCTCCGAGGCAGCTCCCCCAGATACGCAGTATTTT. It encodes CASSSEAAPPDTQYF.

This clone was counted once. The rearrangement uses TRBV7-8 and TRBJ2-3; possibly TRBD2 for D (5 bases). V was trimmed by 6 bases and J by 4 bases, leaving 11 bases between them. The CDR3 runs to 13 residues. Germline lookup yields CDR1 SGHVS and CDR2 FQNEAQ. The CDR3 nucleotides are TGTGCCAGCAGACCTGGGCGGGCAGATACGCAGTATTTT. Translated: CASRPGRADTQYF.

The V gene is TRBV4-3, the J gene TRBJ1-1; a weak D match, TRBD1 (6 bases). Germline V gene sequence: CDR1 LGHNA, CDR2 YSLEER. V was pared by 0 bases and J by 7 bases, with 9 bases between. This CDR3 contains 13 residues. CDR3 loop: CASSQDAGVEAFF. DNA for the CDR3: TGCGCCAGCAGCCAAGACGCAGGGGTTGAAGCTTTCTTT.

The table lists this clone with a count of one. The chain has TRBV4-1 and TRBJ1-4; D remains unclear. CDR3 size: 13 residues. Trimming left V 5 bases short and J 5 bases short, with 9 bases between. CDR1 is MGHRA and CDR2 is YSYEKL in the germline V gene. The CDR3 nucleotides read TGCGCCAGCAGCTCAACGGAGAATGAAAAACTGTTTTTT. Translated, it gives CASSSTENEKLFF.

The rearrangement links TRBV28 to TRBJ1-3; tentative D call: TRBD1 (5 bases). The germline V and J ends were trimmed by 7 bases and 3 bases, with 16 bases remaining between them. The CDR3 runs to 15 residues. In germline, CDR1 is MDHEN, CDR2 SYDVKM. This chain's CDR3 is CASTPPRTLGNTIYF. CDR3 nucleotides: TGTGCCAGCACCCCCCCCCGGACACTTGGAAACACCATATATTTT.

This clone occurred a few times. V gene TRBV11-3 combines with J gene TRBJ2-7, with 9 bases identical to TRBD2. CDR3 length: 16 residues. The germline V gene has CDR1 SGHNT and CDR2 YENEEA. V was pared by 1 base and J by 6 bases, with 10 bases of the junction left unmatched. CDR3 sequence: CASSLGGGLAGTEQYF. The CDR3 nucleotides are TGTGCCAGCAGCTTAGGAGGGGGTCTAGCGGGAACCGAGCAGTACTTC.

The rearrangement uses TRBV10-3 and TRBJ1-2; 8 bases align to TRBD1. The trim removed 8 bases at V and 4 bases at J, leaving 6 bases unmatched. Germline V lookup: CDR1 ENHRY, CDR2 SYGVKD. This CDR3 spans 13 amino acids. The CDR3 loop reads CAIGRGRTYGYTF. CDR3 sequence (DNA): TGTGCCATCGGCAGGGGGCGAACCTATGGCTACACCTTC.

Here the CDR3 DNA reads TGTGCCAGCAGCGAAGACTTCCTAGCGGGGGGGCCGGGGGCGGAGACCCAGTACTTC. Translating it yields CASSEDFLAGGPGAETQYF. The gene calls are TRBV7-2 and TRBJ2-5, with TRBD2 matching over 12 bases. J was trimmed by 5 bases and V by 5 bases; bases with no gene match: 18. CDR1 and CDR2 (germline): SGHTA, FQGNSA. This CDR3 region has 19 residues.